The sequence of this T cell receptor beta chain was determined in a study of T-cell reconstitution after alpha-beta-depleted transplantation in children. This clonotype was seen at least ten times. Germline V gene lookup returns CDR1 DFQATT and CDR2 SNEGSKA (reference sequence). V lost 2 bases to trimming and J lost 2 bases, with 12 bases between them. The CDR3 is made up of 14 amino acids. The library targeted TCRbeta and was prepared with unique molecular identifiers. TCRdb independently ran MiXCR on the PCR reads; one entry per CDR3 protein. The repertoire has some 81,000 distinct CDR3 sequences, about 14% of them found once; the top ten carry about 25%.

The sequenced sample was PBMCs, mostly from graft donor cells, obtained 180 days after TCRalphabeta/CD19-depleted stem cell transplant. This chain connects TRBV20-1 to TRBJ1-2; D not resolved. This clonotype was sampled from a male patient aged 2-10 years who had a stem cell transplant for acute lymphoblastic leukemia, so the T cells may come from the graft donor. The CDR3 region has the DNA TGCAGTGCTAGACCCCACAGCGGGAACTATGGCTACACCTTC. Amino acid sequence: CSARPHSGNYGYTF.